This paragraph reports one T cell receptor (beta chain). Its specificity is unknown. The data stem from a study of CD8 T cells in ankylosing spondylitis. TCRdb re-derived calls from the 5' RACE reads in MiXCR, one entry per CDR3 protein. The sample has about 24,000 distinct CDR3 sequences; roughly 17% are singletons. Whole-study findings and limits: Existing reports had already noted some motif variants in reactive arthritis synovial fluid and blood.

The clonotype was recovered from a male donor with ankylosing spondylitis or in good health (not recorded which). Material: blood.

CDR3 in DNA: TGTGCCTGGAGGAGGGAGGGAAAACTGTTTTTT. Encoded protein: CAWRREGKLFF. The chain joins TRBV30 to TRBJ1-4; no clear D. Germline V CDR1 and CDR2: GTSNPN, SVGIG (reference sequence). The CDR3 covers 11 residues. Trimming cost V 3 bases and J 10 bases, with 9 bases left between them.